This T cell receptor (beta chain) derives from a study of control samples from healthy donors and cancer patients. Only in-frame clones appear in the TCRdb table, and some are missing; sequencing was by immunoSEQ multiplex PCR. The sample lists about 140,000 clones, 75% to 95% occurring once. Between the trimmed V and J ends, which lost 3 bases and 1 base, there was a span of 15 bases. Germline V gene lookup returns CDR1 LNHDA and CDR2 SQIVND (reference sequence). The length of the CDR3 is 17 residues. Sequencing was carried out using blood. This chain connects TRBV19 to TRBJ2-2; possible D gene TRBD2, 6 bases. This TCR came from a man younger than 35 in good health. CDR3 nucleotide sequence: TGTGCCAGTAGTATGCGGGGTAGGGATTGGAACACCGGGGAGCTGTTTTTT. Protein: CASSMRGRDWNTGELFF.